These 9 T cell receptor beta chains were sequenced from one sample in a study of PD-L1 blockade in urothelial cancer. Repertoires were generated with immunoSEQ multiplex PCR, while TCRdb's copy carries only in-frame clones and drops some. The sample lists about 76,000 clones, 84% occurring once. The sample was PBMCs, taken around atezolizumab (anti-PD-L1) treatment. These TCRs come from a man in his 70s with urothelial cancer.

The V and J genes are TRBV7-9 and TRBJ2-3, with D perhaps TRBD2 (5 bases). Trimming left V 3 bases short and J 1 base short, with 8 bases between. The CDR3 spans 14 residues. The germline CDR1 and CDR2 sequences are SEHNR and FQNEAQ (reference sequence). CDR3 sequence: CASSFGSGTDTQYF. DNA of the CDR3: TGTGCCAGCAGCTTTGGGAGCGGCACAGATACGCAGTATTTT.

The chain uses TRBV5-1 and TRBJ2-7; 9 bases align to TRBD1. The germline gives CDR1 SGHRS, CDR2 YFSETQ. This CDR3 comprises 14 residues. The trim removed 4 bases at V and 5 bases at J, leaving 7 bases unmatched. In DNA form, the CDR3 reads TGCGCCAGCAGCATCGGACAGGGGTACAACGAGCAGTACTTC. Its protein is CASSIGQGYNEQYF.

The gene calls are TRBV7-8 and TRBJ2-7; 13 bases fit TRBD2. The germline V gene has CDR1 SGHVS and CDR2 FQNEAQ. This CDR3 has 16 amino acids. The junction had 9 bases not matched to a gene; V was cut back by 5 bases and J by 5 bases. Here the CDR3 DNA reads TGTGCCAGCAGCCGCCGACTAGCGGGAGGATGGAACGAGCAGTACTTC. Protein sequence: CASSRRLAGGWNEQYF.

This clone appeared a few times. The V call is TRBV6-5, the J call TRBJ1-5; D possibly corresponds to TRBD1 (5 bases). Trimming took off 5 bases at V and 4 bases at J, with 12 bases between the two ends. The CDR3 sequence is 14 residues long. Germline values: CDR1 MNHEY, CDR2 SVGAGI. The CDR3 DNA reads as TGTGCCAGCAGTCACCGCGACAGAAATCAGCCCCAGCATTTT. This sequence encodes CASSHRDRNQPQHF.

The gene calls are TRBV7-9 and TRBJ2-6; no definite D call. The CDR3 sequence is 13 residues long. Trimming took 2 bases from V and 9 from J, leaving 8 bases between them. The germline V gene encodes CDR1 SEHNR and CDR2 FQNEAQ (reference sequence). CDR3 in DNA: TGTGCCAGCAGCTTAACAGACCTCAACGTCCTGACTTTC. This encodes CASSLTDLNVLTF.

CDR3 amino acids: CATNQGPNEQFF. In nucleotides, the CDR3 is TGTGCCACCAATCAGGGTCCCAATGAGCAGTTCTTC. The chain carries TRBV10-3 and TRBJ2-1, with D possibly matching TRBD1 (5 bases). The germline V gene encodes CDR1 ENHRY and CDR2 SYGVKD. V gave up 10 bases and J gave up 6 bases, with 13 bases separating them. CDR3 length: 12 residues.

The DNA for the CDR3 is TGTGCCATCAGTGGGGGGACAGGTAATGGCTACACCTTC. Translating it yields CAISGGTGNGYTF. This chain links TRBV10-3 with TRBJ1-2, with TRBD1 matching 8 bases. The length of the CDR3 is 13 residues. CDR1 and CDR2 (germline): ENHRY, SYGVKD. With 4 bases clipped from V and 6 bases from J, the junction kept 4 bases outside the gene matches.

The J gene is TRBJ2-7, the V gene TRBV7-2, with TRBD2 identical over 11 bases. The CDR3 totals 15 residues. Per germline, CDR1 SGHTA and CDR2 FQGNSA. Unmatched junction bases numbered 8, after V lost 5 bases and J lost 5 bases. The CDR3 region is CASSHTSGRENEQYF. CDR3 DNA: TGTGCCAGCAGCCACACTAGCGGGAGAGAGAACGAGCAGTACTTC.

This chain links TRBV18 with TRBJ2-2, with TRBD1 matching over 8 bases. V was clipped by 3 bases and J by 0 bases; unmatched bases: 0. CDR1 KGHSH and CDR2 LQKENI come from the germline V gene. This CDR3 contains 15 residues. The CDR3 spells CASSPGQANTGELFF. The CDR3 DNA follows: TGTGCCAGCTCACCGGGACAGGCGAACACCGGGGAGCTGTTTTTT.